These 16 T cell receptor beta chains originate from one sample sequenced in a study of blood T cell repertoires in COVID-19. Produced via immunoSEQ multiplex PCR; TCRdb's table is partial and in-frame only. The sample consists of tens of thousands of clones, around 84% of them appearing once. Sequencing was done on a sample of peripheral blood. These receptor sequences come from a man aged 65 to 85 with acute or convalescent COVID-19.

This chain joins TRBV11-2 and TRBJ1-1; perhaps TRBD1 as D (6 bases). The CDR3 totals 15 residues. Trimming took 2 bases from V and 1 from J, leaving 11 bases between them. Germline CDR1 and CDR2: SGHAT and FQNNGV. As DNA, the CDR3 is TGTGCCAGCAGCTTAACATGGACAGAGAACACTGAAGCTTTCTTT. Residues: CASSLTWTENTEAFF.

The gene calls are TRBV19 and TRBJ2-7, with 7 bases lining up with TRBD1. The trim removed 9 bases at V and 4 bases at J, leaving 12 bases unmatched. This CDR3 is 14 amino acids long. CDR1 and CDR2 (germline): LNHDA, SQIVND (reference sequence). CDR3 sequence (DNA): TGTGCCAGCTCGCAGGGGGACATACTTTACGAGCAGTACTTC. The encoded protein is CASSQGDILYEQYF.

The chain has TRBV5-6 and TRBJ2-2, with D unresolved. The germline V gene encodes CDR1 SGHDT and CDR2 YYEEEE. This CDR3 has 13 residues. V was shortened by 2 bases and J by 6 bases, with 8 bases between the two germline ends. The CDR3: CASSFVLAGELFF. CDR3 sequence (DNA): TGTGCCAGCAGCTTCGTCCTAGCCGGGGAGCTGTTTTTT.

The CDR3 spells CASSVKESSYEQYF. DNA of the CDR3: TGTGCCAGCAGTGTAAAGGAGAGCTCCTACGAGCAGTACTTC. The V and J genes are TRBV28 and TRBJ2-7; D is uncertain. The CDR3 is made up of 14 amino acids. Germline lookup yields CDR1 MDHEN and CDR2 SYDVKM. Trimming removed 5 bases from V and 0 bases from J, with 11 bases in between.

In this sample, this clone turned up a few times. The V and J genes are TRBV9 and TRBJ1-1, with TRBD1 matching over 8 bases. CDR3 length: 15 amino acids. Germline trimming cut 2 bases from V and 0 bases from J; bases unmatched to any gene: 3. The germline V gene encodes CDR1 SGDLS and CDR2 YYNGEE. Here the CDR3 DNA reads TGTGCCAGCAGCGTCCAGGGGGCTATGAACACTGAAGCTTTCTTT. Protein: CASSVQGAMNTEAFF. Variable domain in full (rest from reference TRBV9 and TRBJ1-1): DSGVTQTPKHLITATGQRVTLRCSPRSGDLSVYWYQQSLDQGLQFLIQYYNGEERAKGNILERFSAQQFPDLHSELNLSSLELGDSALYFCASSVQGAMNTEAFFGQGTRLTVV.

The V call is TRBV6-4, the J call TRBJ1-2, with 10 bases lining up with TRBD1. The CDR3 is 17 amino acids. CDR1 is MRHNA and CDR2 is SNTAGT in the germline V gene. V lost 3 bases and J lost 3; bases outside the gene matches: 10. The CDR3 DNA sequence: TGTGCCAGCAGTGAGTTCGGGACAGGGGTCGGTGACTATGGCTACACCTTC. Its translation is CASSEFGTGVGDYGYTF.

This sequence joins TRBV3-1 (or the pseudogene TRBV3-2) and TRBJ2-1; tentative D call: TRBD2 (6 bases). The V end was cut by 1 base, the J end by 2 bases, with 12 bases between. This CDR3 is built from 16 residues. Germline CDR1 LGHDT, CDR2 YNNKEL (reference sequence). Here the CDR3 reads CASSQGVGGAYNEQFF. CDR3 DNA: TGTGCCAGCAGCCAAGGGGTCGGGGGAGCCTACAATGAGCAGTTCTTC.

This clone has a single count. The V call is TRBV6-5, the J call TRBJ2-1, with 7 bases lining up with TRBD2. V lost 0 bases and J lost 6; bases outside the gene matches: 8. Germline CDR1 and CDR2: MNHEY and SVGAGI. The length of the CDR3 is 16 residues. Here the CDR3 reads CASSYSTRTRSNEQFF. The CDR3 nucleotides read TGTGCCAGCAGTTACTCTACCAGGACTAGAAGCAATGAGCAGTTCTTC.

This rearrangement joins TRBV29-1 to TRBJ2-7; tentatively, D is TRBD2 (5 bases). Germline CDR1 reads SQVTM; CDR2 reads ANQGSEA. The CDR3 has 11 amino acids. The CDR3 nucleotides read TGCAGTGAGCTCAGCGGTGACGAGCAGTACTTC. Its protein is CSELSGDEQYF.

The genes are TRBV25-1 and TRBJ2-3, with 7 bases matching TRBD1. Germline trimming cut 6 bases from V and 2 bases from J; bases unmatched to any gene: 8. The CDR3 runs 15 residues. Per germline, CDR1 MGHDK and CDR2 SYGVNS. The CDR3 spells CASSPFRGPTDTQYF. CDR3 sequence (DNA): TGTGCCAGCAGCCCCTTTAGGGGGCCCACAGATACGCAGTATTTT.

V gene TRBV30 combines with J gene TRBJ2-7, with 10 positions matching TRBD1. V lost 0 bases and J lost 3; bases outside the gene matches: 5. This CDR3 spans 15 amino acids. Germline CDR1 GTSNPN, CDR2 SVGIG (reference sequence). The CDR3 coding sequence is TGTGCCTGGAGTGTCCGGGACAGGGGCCTCTACGAGCAGTACTTC. Protein product: CAWSVRDRGLYEQYF.

The table lists this clone with a few counts. The CDR3 sequence is CASRLDREDSPLHF. The CDR3 DNA reads as TGTGCCAGCAGACTCGACAGGGAGGATTCACCCCTCCACTTT. V usage is TRBV27 and J usage is TRBJ1-6; 7 bases are shared with TRBD1. In germline, CDR1 is MNHEY, CDR2 SMNVEV (reference sequence). The CDR3 is made up of 14 amino acids. J lost 8 bases, V lost 6 bases, and 7 bases had no gene match.

The rearrangement joins TRBV5-1 to TRBJ2-3, with no clear D. CDR3 length: 11 residues. V was cut by 6 bases and J by 11 bases, with 13 bases left in between. CDR1 is SGHRS and CDR2 is YFSETQ in the germline V gene. CDR3 region: CASTVGGMQYF. Here the CDR3 DNA reads TGCGCCAGCACCGTTGGTGGCATGCAGTATTTT.

Note on this clone: Other DNA sequences in the sample encode the same CDR3. The chain couples TRBV25-1 to TRBJ2-7; 11 nucleotides line up with TRBD1. V shed 3 bases, J shed 5 bases, and the junction held 3 bases outside the gene matches. The germline gives CDR1 MGHDK, CDR2 SYGVNS. The CDR3 sequence is 14 residues long. In DNA form, the CDR3 reads TGTGCCAGCAGTGACCCGGGACAGGGGGACGAGCAGTACTTC. This codes for CASSDPGQGDEQYF.

CDR3 DNA sequence: TGTGCCAGCAGTTTTTACGATAGGGGTTCCAAAAACATTCAGTACTTC. Translating it yields CASSFYDRGSKNIQYF. The V and J genes are TRBV27 and TRBJ2-4; D perhaps matches TRBD1 (5 bases). CDR1 is MNHEY, CDR2 SMNVEV, per germline (reference sequence). V lost 3 bases to trimming and J lost 2 bases, with 14 bases between them. The length of the CDR3 is 16 residues.

The CDR3 protein is CASGQGDQPQHF. The CDR3 nucleotides are TGCGCCAGCGGACAGGGGGATCAGCCCCAGCATTTT. V gene TRBV5-1 combines with J gene TRBJ1-5, with 10 bases aligning to TRBD1. Germline CDR1 reads SGHRS; CDR2 reads YFSETQ. Unmatched junction bases numbered 0, after V lost 7 bases and J lost 5 bases. CDR3 length: 12 residues.